A selection of T cell receptor beta chains follows, all from one sample in a study of identical twins. TCRdb itself ran the 5' RACE reads through MiXCR, one entry per CDR3 protein. This sample has about 700,000 distinct CDR3 sequences, with 6% to 6.5% found just once. The specimen sequenced was naive T cells sorted from blood. The receptors come from a man between 18 and 29 years old in good health. Each CDR3 is given with its conserved first and last residue. The D gene is left open where the match is weak. Rows may omit the clone size; those that give it use once, few, many or a size class.

TRBD1	TRBV12-3/TRBV12-4	many	TRBJ1-1	TGTGCCAGCAGACCTCACAGGGGCATGAACACTGAAGCTTTCTTT	CASRPHRGMNTEAFF
.	TRBV7-2	many	TRBJ1-2	TGTGCCAGCAGCTTAGAGTTGGGGAAGGGCTACACCTTC	CASSLELGKGYTF
.	TRBV12-3/TRBV12-4	many	TRBJ2-3	TGTGCCAGCAGTTTGTGGGGAGAGGCAGATACGCAGTATTTT	CASSLWGEADTQYF
TRBD1	TRBV25-1	few	TRBJ2-3	TGTGCCAGCAGTGAGGGACAGACTAGCACAGATACGCAGTATTTT	CASSEGQTSTDTQYF
TRBD1	TRBV12-3/TRBV12-4	.	TRBJ1-1	TGTGCCAGCAGTCCTGCGGACAGGGCGAACACTGAAGCTTTCTTT	CASSPADRANTEAFF
.	TRBV6-1	.	TRBJ1-5	TGTGCCAGCACCCAGATAGGGGGGGGCAATCAGCCCCAGCATTTT	CASTQIGGGNQPQHF
.	TRBV7-6	.	TRBJ2-1	TGTGCCAGCAGCACCATAGCGGACTCCTACAATGAGCAGTTCTTC	CASSTIADSYNEQFF
.	TRBV7-4	many	TRBJ2-2	TGTGCCAGCAGCCCCCCGCGATCTCGGGACACCGGGGAGCTGTTTTTT	CASSPPRSRDTGELFF
.	TRBV7-2	many	TRBJ2-7	TGTGCCAGCAGCTTAATCGGCGGAGACTACGAGCAGTACTTC	CASSLIGGDYEQYF
.	TRBV7-2	many	TRBJ2-1	TGTGCCAGCAGCTACCCCCAATCTCGCAATGAGCAGTTCTTC	CASSYPQSRNEQFF
TRBD2	TRBV5-1	many	TRBJ2-1	TGCGCCAGCAGCTTAAACCTAGCGGGAGGTCTCAATGAGCAGTTCTTC	CASSLNLAGGLNEQFF
TRBD2	TRBV4-3	.	TRBJ2-2	TGCGCCAGCAGCCAAGAACTAGCGGGAGCGGTGAACACCGGGGAGCTGTTTTTT	CASSQELAGAVNTGELFF
.	TRBV3-1	many	TRBJ2-3	TGTGCCAGCAGCCCCCCCGGAAGGGCCGAAGATACGCAGTATTTT	CASSPPGRAEDTQYF
.	TRBV7-2	few	TRBJ2-3	TGTGCCAGCAGCGCAAGAATTCAGGGAATTAGCACAGATACGCAGTATTTT	CASSARIQGISTDTQYF
.	TRBV25-1	few	TRBJ2-5	TGTGCCAGCAAGGGCGGGAAGACCCAGTACTTC	CASKGGKTQYF
.	TRBV7-9	few	TRBJ2-5	TGTGCCAGCAGCCTCTCTATGAGGGGTCGAGAGACCCAGTACTTC	CASSLSMRGRETQYF
TRBD2	TRBV5-1	many	TRBJ2-1	TGCGCCAGCAGCTTTGGCGGGGGGCGATACAATGAGCAGTTCTTC	CASSFGGGRYNEQFF
.	TRBV4-2	once	TRBJ2-1	TGTGCCAGCAGCCATGGAACTAGAGTGTCTTACAATGAGCAGTTCTTC	CASSHGTRVSYNEQFF
.	TRBV12-3/TRBV12-4	many	TRBJ2-3	TGTGCCAGCAGTTTCAATCACGGGATAGGTACGCAGTATTTT	CASSFNHGIGTQYF
.	TRBV5-1	few	TRBJ2-1	TGCGCCAGCAGCTCAGGATACTGGGGGGTCCCCTACAATGAGCAGTTCTTC	CASSSGYWGVPYNEQFF
.	TRBV7-9	many	TRBJ2-7	TGTGCCAGCAGCTCAGCGGGCCTCTCCTACGAGCAGTACTTC	CASSSAGLSYEQYF
TRBD2	TRBV12-3/TRBV12-4	many	TRBJ2-2	TGTGCCAGCAGTTTACGGACGGGGGGGACCGGGGAGCTGTTTTTT	CASSLRTGGTGELFF
.	TRBV19	.	TRBJ2-7	TGTGCCAGTAGTTCGAGACGGGAGTACCCCTACGAGCAGTACTTC	CASSSRREYPYEQYF
.	TRBV29-1	many	TRBJ2-5	TGCAGCGTTGAAGATGGAGACTTACAAGAGACCCAGTACTTC	CSVEDGDLQETQYF
TRBD1	TRBV15	many	TRBJ2-2	TGTGCCACCAGCAGAGGACAGGGAGCCGCCGGGGAGCTGTTTTTT	CATSRGQGAAGELFF
TRBD2	TRBV29-1	.	TRBJ2-2	TGCAGCGTACCCGGGACTAGCAACACCGGGGAGCTGTTTTTT	CSVPGTSNTGELFF
TRBD2	TRBV2	few	TRBJ2-1	TGTGCCAGCAGTGAAGAATTTGGGCGGGAGGGCCGAAATGAGCAGTTCTTC	CASSEEFGREGRNEQFF
TRBD1	TRBV7-9	.	TRBJ2-1	TGTGCCAGCGGGACAGATATATACAATAAGCAGTTCTTC	CASGTDIYNKQFF
.	TRBV5-1	few	TRBJ2-1	TGCGCCAGCAGCTTGGACCCAGCGGACTCCTACAATGAGCAGTTCTTC	CASSLDPADSYNEQFF
TRBD1	TRBV4-1	few	TRBJ2-3	TGCGCCAGCAGCTTAGATAGGGGGCTCGGCACAGATACGCAGTATTTT	CASSLDRGLGTDTQYF
.	TRBV7-2	.	TRBJ2-3	TGTGCCAGCAGCTCACGAGGGGCGGTTAGCACAGATACGCAGTATTTT	CASSSRGAVSTDTQYF
TRBD1	TRBV20-1	.	TRBJ2-1	TGCAGTGCTAGAGATACGGAAGGGGGCCCATACTACAATGAGCAGTTCTTC	CSARDTEGGPYYNEQFF
TRBD2	TRBV5-1	.	TRBJ2-7	TGCGCCAGCAGCTTGGACGCGGGAGGGTACGAGCAGTACTTC	CASSLDAGGYEQYF
.	TRBV29-1	.	TRBJ1-2	TGCAGCGTTGAAGATCCCCGGAACTATGGCTACACCTTC	CSVEDPRNYGYTF
.	TRBV10-3	few	TRBJ2-5	TGTGCCATCAGTCCGGGACTCCAAGAGACCCAGTACTTC	CAISPGLQETQYF
.	TRBV5-1	.	TRBJ1-5	TGCGCCAGCAGCTTAGCAGGGGAAGATCAGCCCCAGCATTTT	CASSLAGEDQPQHF
.	TRBV7-8	.	TRBJ2-7	TGTGCCAGTCCCCCCAACCGGGGAAGGGAGGTGTCAGGCGAGCAGTACTTC	CASPPNRGREVSGEQYF
TRBD1	TRBV29-1	many	TRBJ2-6	TGCAGCGTTGTGGACAGGGGCGACTCTGGGGCCAACGTCCTGACTTTC	CSVVDRGDSGANVLTF
.	TRBV30	.	TRBJ2-7	TGTGCCTGTATCGGGACGGGGTTGATTGAGCAGTACTTC	CACIGTGLIEQYF
.	TRBV7-9	few	TRBJ2-5	TGTGCCAGCAGCACACAGGTGGCCCAAGAGACCCAGTACTTC	CASSTQVAQETQYF
.	TRBV4-1	.	TRBJ2-1	TGCGCCAGCAGCAGGGACTCACCCTACAATGAGCAGTTCTTC	CASSRDSPYNEQFF
TRBD2	TRBV20-1	few	TRBJ2-5	TGCAGTGCTGGAACGCCGGGACTAGCGACAAAGACCCAGTACTTC	CSAGTPGLATKTQYF
.	TRBV7-8	few	TRBJ2-3	TGTGCCAGCACCTTGGGATTGGATACGCAGTATTTT	CASTLGLDTQYF
.	TRBV4-1	many	TRBJ1-5	TGCGCCAGCAGCCAAGATTACAGCAATCAGCCCCAGCATTTT	CASSQDYSNQPQHF
TRBD1	TRBV11-1	many	TRBJ2-1	TGTGCCAGCAGCTCGCGCGACTCCGGGACAGGGTATAATGAGCAGTTCTTC	CASSSRDSGTGYNEQFF